The 29 T cell receptor beta chains presented below share a single source sample, sequenced in a study of blood T cell repertoires in COVID-19. Sequenced by immunoSEQ multiplex PCR; TCRdb stores in-frame clones only, minus some. The data show approximately 200,000 clones, approximately 84% seen once. The specimen sequenced was PBMCs or T cells enriched from blood (not recorded which). These TCRs come from a man in his sixties who had recovered from COVID-19.

A single count supports this clone. The chain is built from TRBV5-1 and TRBJ1-1, with D perhaps matching TRBD1 (5 bases). V lost 0 bases and J lost 5, with 14 bases in between. The CDR3 sequence is 15 residues long. Germline V gene sequence: CDR1 SGHRS, CDR2 YFSETQ. The CDR3 loop is CASSLDGAGGTEAFF. The CDR3 DNA reads TGCGCCAGCAGCTTGGACGGGGCCGGGGGTACTGAAGCTTTCTTT.

J is TRBJ2-5 and V is TRBV18, with 8 bases matching TRBD2. In germline, CDR1 is KGHSH, CDR2 LQKENI. With 4 bases clipped from V and 4 bases from J, the junction kept 5 bases outside the gene matches. This CDR3 comprises 14 residues. CDR3 in amino acids: CASSLMRGAETQYF. DNA of the CDR3: TGTGCCAGCTCACTCATGCGGGGGGCAGAGACCCAGTACTTC. The full variable domain, with the rest looked up from reference TRBV18 and TRBJ2-5, is NAGVMQNPRHLVRRRGQEARLRCSPMKGHSHVYWYRQLPEEGLKFMVYLQKENIIDESGMPKERFSAEFPKEGPSILRIQQVVRGDSAAYFCASSLMRGAETQYFGPGTRLLVL.

This clone has only one observation. V usage is TRBV5-1 and J usage is TRBJ1-2; the match to TRBD1 covers 7 bases. This CDR3 contains 12 residues. Germline CDR1 reads SGHRS; CDR2 reads YFSETQ. J gave up 7 bases and V 5 bases, and 5 bases lay outside the gene matches. For the CDR3, the DNA is TGCGCCAGCAGAGGACAGGCTCCTGGCTACACCTTC. Protein sequence: CASRGQAPGYTF. Full variable domain (missing parts from reference TRBV5-1 and TRBJ1-2): KAGVTQTPRYLIKTRGQQVTLSCSPISGHRSVSWYQQTPGQGLQFLFEYFSETQRNKGNFPGRFSGRQFSNSRSEMNVSTLELGDSALYLCASRGQAPGYTFGSGTRLTVV.

V and J are TRBV24-1 and TRBJ2-3, with TRBD2 identical over 11 bases. Germline V CDR1 and CDR2: KGHDR, SFDVKD. The CDR3 has 15 amino acids. Trimming cost V 6 bases and J 1 base; bases outside gene matches: 2. CDR3 residues: CATSPSGGRTDTQYF. The DNA for the CDR3 is TGTGCCACCAGTCCTAGCGGGGGGCGCACAGATACGCAGTATTTT.

This clone was counted ten times or more. V and J are TRBV5-6 and TRBJ2-7; no reliable D call. The CDR3 contains 13 residues. CDR1 is SGHDT and CDR2 is YYEEEE in the germline V gene. V was cut by 2 bases and J by 5 bases, with 11 bases left in between. CDR3 sequence: CASSFVGSHEQYF. In nucleotides, the CDR3 is TGTGCCAGCAGCTTTGTAGGTAGCCACGAGCAGTACTTC.

Regarding this clone: The same CDR3 is also encoded by other DNA sequences in this sample. CDR3 DNA: TGTGCCAGTAGTATAGGCCAGGGAGGCGAAAAACTGTTTTTT. Its protein product is CASSIGQGGEKLFF. V is TRBV19 and J is TRBJ1-4, with D tentatively TRBD1 (5 bases). The V and J ends lost 1 base and 8 bases respectively, with 11 bases between them. Germline values: CDR1 LNHDA, CDR2 SQIVND (reference sequence). This CDR3 comprises 14 residues.

This clone was seen a handful of times. The chain is built from TRBV11-3 and TRBJ2-3; tentative D call: TRBD2 (6 bases). CDR1 and CDR2 from the germline V gene are SGHNT and YENEEA. The CDR3 runs 15 residues. V gave up 4 bases and J gave up 0 bases, with 11 bases separating them. CDR3: CASSSSAGSTDTQYF. Here the CDR3 DNA reads TGTGCCAGCAGCTCCTCGGCGGGGAGCACAGATACGCAGTATTTT.

This chain joins TRBV13 and TRBJ1-2; D perhaps matches TRBD1 (5 bases). CDR3 size: 12 residues. Trimming shortened V by 5 bases and J by 6 bases, and 10 bases separated the two germline ends. CDR1 and CDR2 from the germline V gene are PRHDT and FYEKMQ (reference sequence). Here the CDR3 reads CASSLQGDGYTF. Written as DNA, the CDR3 is TGTGCCAGCAGCCTCCAGGGCGATGGCTACACCTTC.

This chain joins TRBV25-1 and TRBJ2-3; D is possibly TRBD2 (7 bases). This CDR3 is 14 amino acids long. V was trimmed by 4 bases and J by 6 bases, leaving 14 bases between them. The germline CDR1 and CDR2 sequences are MGHDK and SYGVNS. CDR3 residues: CASSAPGGSDTQYF. CDR3 coding DNA: TGTGCCAGCAGTGCACCGGGGGGCAGTGATACGCAGTATTTT.

This rearrangement joins TRBV5-1 to TRBJ2-7, with unresolved D. CDR3 length: 14 amino acids. V lost 0 bases and J 0 bases, leaving 7 bases between the germline ends. Germline assignment: CDR1 SGHRS and CDR2 YFSETQ. In nucleotides, the CDR3 is TGCGCCAGCAGCTTGGTCCCGGTCTCCTACGAGCAGTACTTC. This gives the protein CASSLVPVSYEQYF.

V is TRBV4-2 and J is TRBJ1-2, with 10 bases fitting TRBD1. CDR3 length equals 14 residues. V lost 4 bases, J lost 7 bases, and 6 bases stayed unmatched. Germline CDR1 is LGHNA and CDR2 is YNFKEQ. The CDR3 bases are TGTGCCAGCAGCCGCTCCGGGACAGGGGTTGGCTACACCTTC. Its protein is CASSRSGTGVGYTF.

The chain has TRBV5-1 and TRBJ2-2, with 8 bases aligning to TRBD1. Trimming took 0 bases from V and 4 from J; bases not matched to a gene: 5. The CDR3 covers 16 residues. Germline V gene data show CDR1 as SGHRS and CDR2 as YFSETQ. The CDR3 region has the DNA TGCGCCAGCAGCTTGGATGCGCAGGGGGCCACCGGGGAGCTGTTTTTT. Protein sequence: CASSLDAQGATGELFF.

The chain couples TRBV6-4 to TRBJ1-2; no clear D gene. Deletions cut 2 bases from V and 2 bases from J, with 18 bases between. Per germline, CDR1 MRHNA and CDR2 SNTAGT. The CDR3 runs to 17 residues. The CDR3 spells CASSDTFSGDTNYGYTF. CDR3 in DNA: TGTGCCAGCAGTGACACATTCTCCGGGGATACCAACTATGGCTACACCTTC.

As DNA, the CDR3 is TGTGCCAGCAGCCAGGAGACGACGTACGAGCAGTACTTC. It translates to CASSQETTYEQYF. The genes are TRBV3-1 (or the pseudogene TRBV3-2) and TRBJ2-7; the D is unclear. The V and J ends lost 3 bases and 4 bases respectively, with 10 bases between them. The CDR3 spans 13 residues. Germline V gives CDR1 LGHDT, CDR2 YNNKEL (reference sequence).

The CDR3 is CASSLVTVPSYEQYF. CDR3 bases: TGTGCCAGCAGCTTAGTAACAGTCCCTTCCTACGAGCAGTACTTC. The gene calls are TRBV7-2 and TRBJ2-7; D is ambiguous. Per the germline V gene, CDR1 is SGHTA and CDR2 is FQGNSA. The CDR3 covers 15 residues. Trimming took 1 base from V and 1 from J, leaving 11 bases between them.

The chain uses TRBV7-3 and TRBJ2-5; 10 positions agree with TRBD1. In germline, CDR1 is SGHTA, CDR2 FQGTGA. The V gene end was trimmed by 4 bases and the J gene end by 5 bases; junction bases not matched to a gene: 4. The CDR3 has 14 residues. CDR3 residues: CASSWTGGSETQYF. The CDR3 DNA is TGTGCCAGCAGCTGGACAGGGGGAAGTGAGACCCAGTACTTC.

The CDR3 bases are TGTGCCAGCAGCAGCACAGGGGGCAGGCAGCCCCAGCATTTT. Amino acids: CASSSTGGRQPQHF. The chain recombines TRBV7-3 with TRBJ1-5, with 9 bases identical to TRBD1. The CDR3 contains 14 residues. Germline V gives CDR1 SGHTA, CDR2 FQGTGA. V shed 5 bases and J 7 bases; nucleotides not matched to a gene: 6.

V and J are TRBV10-3 and TRBJ1-1; 7 bases line up with TRBD1. V was pared by 0 bases and J by 3 bases, with 4 bases of the junction left unmatched. CDR1 is ENHRY, CDR2 SYGVKD, per germline. The CDR3 covers 15 residues. The CDR3 loop is CAISESEGAYTEAFF. The CDR3 bases are TGTGCCATCAGTGAGTCGGAGGGGGCTTACACTGAAGCTTTCTTT.

This clone was seen just once. CDR3 amino acids: CGIESSGRTDTQYF. The CDR3 nucleotides read TGTGGGATAGAAAGTAGCGGGCGCACAGATACGCAGTATTTT. The chain joins TRBV30 to TRBJ2-3; 7 bases match TRBD2. Germline loops: CDR1 GTSNPN, CDR2 SVGIG (reference sequence). The CDR3 is 14 residues long.

The chain uses TRBV7-2 and TRBJ1-4; TRBD1 is a possible D gene (5 bases). With 1 base removed from V and 2 bases from J, the gap between germline ends came to 8 bases. Germline V CDR1 and CDR2: SGHTA, FQGNSA. The CDR3 covers 15 residues. CDR3 nucleotides: TGTGCCAGCAGCTTAGGGGGCAAGACTAATGAAAAACTGTTTTTT. This codes for CASSLGGKTNEKLFF.

The rearrangement joins TRBV7-8 to TRBJ2-5; 7 bases are a match to TRBD2. V shed 5 bases and J 1 base; nucleotides not matched to a gene: 7. Germline V lookup: CDR1 SGHVS, CDR2 FQNEAQ. CDR3 length equals 15 residues. CDR3 loop: CASSERTRGQETQYF. In nucleotides, the CDR3 is TGTGCCAGCAGCGAACGGACTAGGGGCCAAGAGACCCAGTACTTC.

The chain combines TRBV7-9 with TRBJ1-2; D uncertain. Deletions cut 5 bases from V and 3 bases from J, with 13 bases between. The CDR3 loop spans 14 amino acids. Germline CDR1 and CDR2: SEHNR and FQNEAQ (reference sequence). CDR3 in amino acids: CASSLAAVDYGYTF. Written as DNA, the CDR3 is TGTGCCAGCAGCCTGGCTGCGGTGGACTATGGCTACACCTTC.

This chain uses TRBV2 with TRBJ1-1; a weak D match, TRBD1 (5 bases). CDR3 length: 13 amino acids. Per the germline V gene, CDR1 is SNHLY and CDR2 is FYNNEI. The V and J ends lost 4 bases and 0 bases respectively, with 6 bases between them. CDR3 sequence (DNA): TGTGCCAGCAGTGGCAGGGTGAACACTGAAGCTTTCTTT. Protein product: CASSGRVNTEAFF.

The V and J genes are TRBV3-1 (or the pseudogene TRBV3-2) and TRBJ1-3, with D possibly being TRBD1 (5 bases). The V end lost 1 base, the J end lost 2 bases, and 9 bases lay between the germline ends. The CDR3 extends over 15 amino acids. Looked up from germline, CDR1 is LGHDT and CDR2 is YNNKEL (reference sequence). This CDR3 is CASSQGGGAGNTIYF. CDR3 sequence (DNA): TGTGCCAGCAGCCAAGGGGGAGGGGCTGGAAACACCATATATTTT.

The chain is built from TRBV4-3 and TRBJ2-2; D call uncertain. Trimming pared 0 bases from V and 5 bases from J, leaving 7 bases between. The length of the CDR3 is 14 residues. Germline V gene sequence: CDR1 LGHNA, CDR2 YSLEER. The chain's CDR3 is CASSQEMATGELFF. CDR3 in DNA: TGCGCCAGCAGCCAAGAGATGGCAACCGGGGAGCTGTTTTTT.

The chain joins TRBV9 to TRBJ2-1, with D possibly being TRBD2 (5 bases). Germline V CDR1 and CDR2: SGDLS, YYNGEE. V was pared by 6 bases and J by 8 bases, with 21 bases between. The CDR3 contains 15 residues. The DNA for the CDR3 is TGTGCCAGCACTTCGAGCCCCGGGATTTGGGATGAGCAGTTCTTC. Amino acids: CASTSSPGIWDEQFF.

In this sample, this clone turned up once. The CDR3 DNA is TGTGCCAGCAGTCCCTGGACAGGCAATCAGCCCCAGCATTTT. Its translation is CASSPWTGNQPQHF. The chain links TRBV6-5 to TRBJ1-5; D perhaps matches TRBD1 (6 bases). The V end lost 5 bases, the J end lost 2 bases, and 10 bases lay between the germline ends. The CDR3 is 14 residues long. Germline V gene sequence: CDR1 MNHEY, CDR2 SVGAGI.

This clone has more than one count but fewer than ten. This chain joins TRBV18 and TRBJ2-7; 11 nucleotides agree with TRBD1. From germline, CDR1 is KGHSH and CDR2 LQKENI. V lost 4 bases and J lost 7; bases outside the gene matches: 6. The CDR3 runs to 14 residues. The CDR3 DNA follows: TGTGCCAGCTCACTACGGACAGGGGGCGAAGAGCAGTACTTC. Residues: CASSLRTGGEEQYF.

CDR3 residues: CASSDFGTQYNEQFF. The CDR3, as DNA: TGTGCCAGCAGTGACTTCGGGACACAATACAATGAGCAGTTCTTC. This chain links TRBV2 with TRBJ2-1, with a possible D match to TRBD1 (6 bases). The V and J ends lost 3 bases and 4 bases respectively, with 13 bases between them. CDR3 size: 15 residues. Germline CDR1 reads SNHLY; CDR2 reads FYNNEI.